This TCR beta chain was identified in a study of T cells in Graves' hyperthyroidism and ophthalmopathy. As concerns this clonotype: Its cognate antigen is unknown.

Hyperthyroidism of Graves' type that showed no ophthalmopathy progression within 18 months was stable. Diagnosis of hyperthyroidism was new in patients aged 18 to 65, and its duration was under 2 months. Whole-study results and caveats: Onset of ophthalmopathy came a median around 7.1 months after the model predicted it.

From RNA transcripts, TCR beta CDR3 regions were amplified. Initially, a first-round RT-PCR of the TCR CDR3 employed the HTBI primer set. TCRdb reprocessed the multiplex PCR reads via MiXCR and lists one record per CDR3 protein. The data show just over 550,000 distinct CDR3 sequences, with 40% to 55% seen just once and 8.2% held by the top ten. The sample consisted of peripheral blood or thyroid tissue (not recorded which). This receptor was taken from a woman aged 18-29 years with Graves' hyperthyroidism.

CDR3 in amino acids: CSAISGSRNEQYF. CDR3 DNA: TGCAGTGCTATCAGCGGGAGCAGAAACGAGCAGTACTTC. The chain employs TRBV20-1 and TRBJ2-7; TRBD2 aligns across 8 bases. The CDR3 is 13 amino acids. V lost 4 bases, J lost 5 bases, and 7 bases stayed unmatched. CDR1 DFQATT and CDR2 SNEGSKA come from the germline V gene (reference sequence).